These 4 T cell receptor beta chains share one sample of origin, sequenced in a study of blood T cells in healthy people across ages. Using a J-beta primer mix together with a sample-barcoded 5' primer, a second PCR was run for about 7 to 12 cycles. TCRdb re-called the 5' RACE reads with MiXCR, one entry per CDR3 protein. The data contain about 780,000 distinct CDR3 sequences, about 42% of them singletons. The sequencing input was blood. The receptors stem from a man at least 80 years old in good health.

The chain has TRBV10-3 and TRBJ2-5; D call uncertain. The CDR3 has 14 residues. Trimming left V 0 bases short and J 5 bases short, with 10 bases between. Germline assignment: CDR1 ENHRY and CDR2 SYGVKD. The CDR3 coding sequence is TGTGCCATCAGTGAGTCGCCTAGAGGCGAGACCCAGTACTTC. Translated: CAISESPRGETQYF.

The V and J genes are TRBV28 and TRBJ2-5, with D possibly matching TRBD2 (5 bases). V was trimmed by 5 bases and J by 11 bases, leaving 15 bases between them. In germline, CDR1 is MDHEN, CDR2 SYDVKM. CDR3 length: 12 amino acids. CDR3 sequence: CASSRSFGEQYF. Here the CDR3 DNA reads TGTGCCAGCAGTAGGAGTTTCGGGGAGCAGTACTTC.

The chain links TRBV20-1 to TRBJ1-5; a possible D gene is TRBD1 (6 bases). Trimming took off 5 bases at V and 2 bases at J, with 10 bases between the two ends. Looked up from germline, CDR1 is DFQATT and CDR2 is SNEGSKA (reference sequence). The CDR3 covers 13 residues. The CDR3, as DNA: TGCAGTGCTTATTACAGGGGCAATCAGCCCCAGCATTTT. Its protein product is CSAYYRGNQPQHF.

The chain has TRBV20-1 and TRBJ2-5; D not certain. This CDR3 is built from 12 residues. Germline loops: CDR1 DFQATT, CDR2 SNEGSKA (reference sequence). V was clipped by 1 base and J by 3 bases, with 6 bases between them. In DNA form, the CDR3 reads TGCAGTGCTAGAGGTCAAGAAGAGACCCAGTACTTC. It is translated as CSARGQEETQYF.